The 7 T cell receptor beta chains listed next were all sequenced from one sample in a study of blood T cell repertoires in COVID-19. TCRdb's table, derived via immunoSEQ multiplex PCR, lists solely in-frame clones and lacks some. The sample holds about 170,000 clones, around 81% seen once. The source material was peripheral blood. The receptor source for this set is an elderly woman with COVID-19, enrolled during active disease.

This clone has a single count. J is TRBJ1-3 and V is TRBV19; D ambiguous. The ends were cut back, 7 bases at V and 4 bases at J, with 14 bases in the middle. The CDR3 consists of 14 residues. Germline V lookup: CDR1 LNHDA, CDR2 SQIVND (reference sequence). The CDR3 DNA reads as TGTGCCAGTAACTGGGAGCTCGCCGGAAACACCATATATTTT. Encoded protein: CASNWELAGNTIYF.

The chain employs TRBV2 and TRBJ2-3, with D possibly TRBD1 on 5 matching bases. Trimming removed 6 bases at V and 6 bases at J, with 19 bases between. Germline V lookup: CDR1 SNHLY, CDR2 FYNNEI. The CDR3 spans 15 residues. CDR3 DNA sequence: TGTGCCAGCAGGGGGCCGACTGGGCCTACGGATACGCAGTATTTT. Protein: CASRGPTGPTDTQYF.

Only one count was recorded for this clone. The CDR3 here is CASSLQGKDGYTF. DNA of the CDR3: TGTGCCAGCAGCCTACAGGGTAAGGATGGCTACACCTTC. The chain joins TRBV2 to TRBJ1-2; D may be TRBD1 (6 bases). Per the germline V gene, CDR1 is SNHLY and CDR2 is FYNNEI. Deletions cut 6 bases from V and 6 bases from J, with 14 bases between. This CDR3 has 13 amino acids.

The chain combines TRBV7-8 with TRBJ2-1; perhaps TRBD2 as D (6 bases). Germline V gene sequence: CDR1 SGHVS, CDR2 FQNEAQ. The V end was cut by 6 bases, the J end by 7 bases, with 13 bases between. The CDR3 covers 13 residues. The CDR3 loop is CASRVPGGNEQFF. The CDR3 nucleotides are TGTGCCAGCAGGGTACCCGGAGGGAATGAGCAGTTCTTC. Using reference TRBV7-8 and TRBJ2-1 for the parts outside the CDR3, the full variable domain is GAGVSQSPRYKVAKRGQDVALRCDPISGHVSLFWYQQALGQGPEFLTYFQNEAQLDKSGLPSDRFFAERPEGSVSTLKIQRTQQEDSAVYLCASRVPGGNEQFFGPGTRLTVL.

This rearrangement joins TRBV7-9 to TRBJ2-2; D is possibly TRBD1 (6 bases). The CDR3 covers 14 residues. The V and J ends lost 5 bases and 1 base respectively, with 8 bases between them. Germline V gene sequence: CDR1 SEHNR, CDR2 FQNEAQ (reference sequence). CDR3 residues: CASSPGQNTGELFF. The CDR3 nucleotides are TGTGCCAGCAGCCCGGGACAGAACACCGGGGAGCTGTTTTTT.

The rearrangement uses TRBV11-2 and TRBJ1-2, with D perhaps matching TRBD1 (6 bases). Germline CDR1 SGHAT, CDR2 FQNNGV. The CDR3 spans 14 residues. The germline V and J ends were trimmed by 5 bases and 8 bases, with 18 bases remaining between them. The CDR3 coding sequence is TGTGCCAGCAGCCAAAACAGGGTGGAAACAGGCTACACCTTC. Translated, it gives CASSQNRVETGYTF. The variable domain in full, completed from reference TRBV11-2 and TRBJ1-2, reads EAGVAQSPRYKIIEKRQSVAFWCNPISGHATLYWYQQILGQGPKLLIQFQNNGVVDDSQLPKDRFSAERLKGVDSTLKIQPAKLEDSAVYLCASSQNRVETGYTFGSGTRLTVV.

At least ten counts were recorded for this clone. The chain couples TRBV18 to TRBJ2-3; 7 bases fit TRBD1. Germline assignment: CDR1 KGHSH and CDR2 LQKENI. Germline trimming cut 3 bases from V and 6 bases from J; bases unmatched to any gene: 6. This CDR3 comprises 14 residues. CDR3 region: CASSPEGALDTQYF. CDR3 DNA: TGTGCCAGCTCACCTGAGGGGGCGCTTGATACGCAGTATTTT.